This T cell receptor beta chain derives from a study of T cells in localized non-small cell lung cancer. Between the trimmed V and J ends, which lost 5 bases and 3 bases, there was a span of 18 bases. The germline gives CDR1 LNHNV, CDR2 YYDKDF (reference sequence). This CDR3 is built from 16 residues. Sequencing was performed with immunoSEQ multiplex PCR; in TCRdb, only in-frame clones are kept and a portion is missing. The sample has some 25,000 clones; over 70% are singletons. The TCR originated in a man between 40 and 69 years old with stage III squamous cell lung carcinoma. Sequences were derived from peripheral blood, sampled before any cancer treatment. The V and J genes are TRBV15 and TRBJ2-3; no reliable D call. In nucleotides, the CDR3 is TGTGCCACCAGCTCCCGCGCCCTCACGTGGACAGATACGCAGTATTTT. Translating gives CATSSRALTWTDTQYF.